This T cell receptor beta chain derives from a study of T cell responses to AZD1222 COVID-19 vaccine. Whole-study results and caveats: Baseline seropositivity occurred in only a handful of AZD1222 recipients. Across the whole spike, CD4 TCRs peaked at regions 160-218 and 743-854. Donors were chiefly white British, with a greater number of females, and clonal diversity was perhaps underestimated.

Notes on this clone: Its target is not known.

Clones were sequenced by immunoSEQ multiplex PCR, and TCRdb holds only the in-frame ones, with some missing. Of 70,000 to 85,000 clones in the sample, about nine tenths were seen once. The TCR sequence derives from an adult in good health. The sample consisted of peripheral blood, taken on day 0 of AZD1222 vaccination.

This CDR3 reads CAWRARRNTGELFF. Here the CDR3 DNA reads TGTGCCTGGAGGGCGAGGAGGAACACCGGGGAGCTGTTTTTT. This chain uses TRBV30 with TRBJ2-2; D is ambiguous. V lost 3 bases and J 1 base, leaving 9 bases between the germline ends. This CDR3 contains 14 residues. The V gene's germline CDR1 is GTSNPN and CDR2 SVGIG (reference sequence).